This T cell receptor beta chain stems from a study of TIL therapy for anti-PD-1-resistant metastatic lung cancer. Across the whole study: Tumors carried a median roughly 1.5 non-synonymous mutations per megabase.

Time point in this sample: pre-treatment sample, taken before nivolumab and TIL therapy. The CDR3 consists of 14 residues. V lost 5 bases and J lost 5, with 13 bases in between. Germline-derived CDR1 and CDR2 are MDHEN and SYDVKM. This was the immunoSEQ v3 assay. Data came from immunoSEQ multiplex PCR; TCRdb stores just in-frame clones and leaves some out. The top ten clones hold 6% to 8.5% of a sample with about 60,000 clones, around 68% of them seen once. The sample was blood, taken at baseline. V usage is TRBV28 and J usage is TRBJ1-5; weak D call: TRBD1 (5 bases). The origin of this receptor is a person aged 25-85 years with non-small cell lung cancer. CDR3 in DNA: TGTGCCAGCAGTGCGGCACAGGCTCATCAGCCCCAGCATTTT. Its protein product is CASSAAQAHQPQHF.